The 20 T cell receptor beta chains reported below all come from one sample, sequenced in a study of cytomegalovirus exposure and HLA in healthy donors. Measured with immunoSEQ multiplex PCR; TCRdb has only the in-frame clones, and not every one. The table lists about 160,000 clones, nearly 90% of them singletons, with 4% to 5% in the top ten. Sequenced input: PBMCs. These receptors originate from a man aged 18-30 years in good health and CMV-seropositive.

The chain links TRBV5-4 to TRBJ1-1; D not certain. The CDR3 totals 13 residues. The V end lost 4 bases, the J end lost 1 base, and 8 bases lay between the germline ends. From germline, CDR1 is SGHNT and CDR2 YYREEE (reference sequence). CDR3 coding DNA: TGTGCCAGCAGCGGTCGCGGGAACACTGAAGCTTTCTTT. Protein product: CASSGRGNTEAFF. The full variable domain, in which reference TRBV5-4 and TRBJ1-1 provide the parts outside the CDR3, is ETGVTQSPTHLIKTRGQQVTLRCSSQSGHNTVSWYQQALGQGPQFIFQYYREEENGRGNFPPRFSGLQFPNYSSELNVNALELDDSALYLCASSGRGNTEAFFGQGTRLTVV.

The rearrangement joins TRBV18 to TRBJ1-1; the D gene is possibly TRBD1 (5 bases). Germline V gene data show CDR1 as KGHSH and CDR2 as LQKENI. The CDR3 is made up of 15 amino acids. V lost 2 bases and J 4 bases, leaving 14 bases between the germline ends. CDR3 in DNA: TGTGCCAGCTCACCAAACTCTTTCGGGGGCACTGAAGCTTTCTTT. This sequence encodes CASSPNSFGGTEAFF.

The chain recombines TRBV5-1 with TRBJ2-3; D is uncertain. CDR3 length: 15 residues. V lost 1 base, J lost 1 base, and 10 bases lay in between. Germline values: CDR1 SGHRS, CDR2 YFSETQ. The CDR3 region has the DNA TGCGCCAGCAGCTTGTACGGGTTTGGCACAGATACGCAGTATTTT. It codes for CASSLYGFGTDTQYF.

The chain couples TRBV21-1 to TRBJ2-3; TRBD2 is taken as the D call from the table, unchecked against the DNA. TRBV21-1 represents a pseudogene. The CDR3 contains 15 residues. The CDR3 protein is CASTSGGNRTDTQYF. The CDR3 DNA reads TGTGCCAGCACTTCAGGAGGCAACCGCACAGATACGCAGTATTTT.

The rearrangement links TRBV7-8 to TRBJ2-7, with 7 bases lining up with TRBD2. CDR3 length equals 18 residues. The germline gives CDR1 SGHVS, CDR2 FQNEAQ. After removal of 1 base from V and 4 bases from J, the junction contained 16 bases not matched to a gene. CDR3 in amino acids: CASSLESRGSYLSYEQYF. The DNA of the CDR3 is TGTGCCAGCAGCTTAGAGTCCCGCGGGAGCTATTTGTCGTACGAGCAGTACTTC.

The genes are TRBV6-1 and TRBJ1-2, with D possibly being TRBD1 (6 bases). Per the germline V gene, CDR1 is MNHNS and CDR2 is SASEGT. The CDR3 extends over 14 amino acids. V lost 2 bases and J lost 4, with 11 bases in between. In DNA, the CDR3 is TGTGCCAGCAGTGAACGGACAGATTCCTATGGCTACACCTTC. Amino acids: CASSERTDSYGYTF.

Worth noting for this clone: The junction does not match germline at one end; this may be a read error. The V call is TRBV5-8, the J call TRBJ2-1, with TRBD1 matching over 10 bases. CDR3 length: 15 residues. Per the germline V gene, CDR1 is SGHTS and CDR2 is YDEGEE. The CDR3 loop is CASSLDRGSYNEQFF. CDR3 nucleotides: TGTGCCAGCAGTTTGGACAGGGGGTCCTACAATGAGCAGTTCTTC.

The chain employs TRBV11-3 and TRBJ2-1, with D tentatively TRBD2 (6 bases). The length of the CDR3 is 14 residues. CDR1 SGHNT and CDR2 YENEEA come from the germline V gene. The ends were cut back, 3 bases at V and 9 bases at J, with 15 bases in the middle. The CDR3 loop reads CASSLASVEGEQFF. The CDR3 bases are TGTGCCAGCAGCTTGGCCAGCGTGGAGGGTGAGCAGTTCTTC.

This chain uses TRBV6-1 with TRBJ1-4; weak D call: TRBD1 (5 bases). The V end lost 1 base, the J end lost 8 bases, and 20 bases lay between the germline ends. This CDR3 is built from 17 residues. Germline lookup yields CDR1 MNHNS and CDR2 SASEGT. CDR3 protein: CASSEEGQVSVVEKLFF. The DNA for the CDR3 is TGTGCCAGCAGTGAAGAGGGGCAGGTTTCGGTTGTAGAAAAACTGTTTTTT.

J is TRBJ1-2 and V is TRBV6-5, with D possibly matching TRBD1 (6 bases). The V gene's germline CDR1 is MNHEY and CDR2 SVGAGI. V gave up 10 bases and J gave up 4 bases, with 13 bases separating them. The length of the CDR3 is 12 residues. The CDR3 DNA follows: TGTGCCACCGGGACACGGTTCTATGGCTACACCTTC. Its translation: CATGTRFYGYTF.

This clone was observed a single time. This sequence joins TRBV9 and TRBJ2-5; 7 nucleotides agree with TRBD1. Germline V gives CDR1 SGDLS, CDR2 YYNGEE. V dropped 4 bases and J dropped 5; count of bases not matched to a gene: 14. The CDR3 covers 16 residues. CDR3 region: CASSKATGLSRETQYF. The DNA of the CDR3 is TGTGCCAGCAGCAAAGCGACAGGGCTGTCCCGGGAGACCCAGTACTTC.

DNA for the CDR3: TGTGCCAGCAGCCCCGGTAGGACACCTACCTACGAGCAGTACTTC. It is translated as CASSPGRTPTYEQYF. The V and J genes are TRBV7-9 and TRBJ2-7; tentative D call: TRBD1 (5 bases). This CDR3 has 15 amino acids. Looked up from germline, CDR1 is SEHNR and CDR2 is FQNEAQ (reference sequence). The V end was cut by 5 bases, the J end by 2 bases, with 16 bases between.

The V and J genes are TRBV6-1 and TRBJ2-2, with D possibly matching TRBD1 (5 bases). This CDR3 is built from 15 residues. V was clipped by 3 bases and J by 7 bases, with 15 bases between them. Germline V lookup: CDR1 MNHNS, CDR2 SASEGT. As DNA, the CDR3 is TGTGCCAGCAGTGAGGGGCAGGGTATCGGCGGGGAGCTGTTTTTT. This codes for CASSEGQGIGGELFF.

The chain is built from TRBV9 and TRBJ2-1; TRBD2 matches 8 bases. J gave up 0 bases and V 0 bases, and 8 bases lay outside the gene matches. The CDR3 covers 18 residues. Per germline, CDR1 SGDLS and CDR2 YYNGEE. CDR3 region: CASSVAYQRESSYNEQFF. The CDR3 coding sequence is TGTGCCAGCAGCGTAGCTTACCAGCGGGAGAGCTCCTACAATGAGCAGTTCTTC.

The genes are TRBV5-8 and TRBJ2-3, with TRBD2 identical over 12 bases. The V gene's germline CDR1 is SGHTS and CDR2 YDEGEE. The CDR3 runs 16 residues. V was clipped by 0 bases and J by 2 bases; unmatched bases: 1. This CDR3 reads CASSLGLAGATDTQYF. As DNA, the CDR3 is TGTGCCAGCAGCTTGGGACTAGCGGGGGCCACAGATACGCAGTATTTT.

This chain links TRBV5-4 with TRBJ2-7; TRBD2 aligns across 10 bases. The CDR3 is 14 amino acids. The germline V gene encodes CDR1 SGHNT and CDR2 YYREEE (reference sequence). V lost 3 bases, J lost 4 bases, and 4 bases stayed unmatched. This chain's CDR3 is CASSSQAGGYEQYF. The CDR3 nucleotides read TGTGCCAGCAGCTCTCAAGCGGGAGGGTACGAGCAGTACTTC.

This chain links TRBV27 with TRBJ1-1; D gene uncertain. The CDR3 extends over 13 amino acids. In germline, CDR1 is MNHEY, CDR2 SMNVEV (reference sequence). V shed 6 bases and J shed 1 base, with 9 bases lying between them. CDR3 sequence reads: CASRRVPNTEAFF. Written as DNA, the CDR3 is TGTGCCAGCAGGAGGGTCCCGAACACTGAAGCTTTCTTT.

This chain connects TRBV5-6 to TRBJ2-7; 7 bases match TRBD1. From germline, CDR1 is SGHDT and CDR2 YYEEEE. The length of the CDR3 is 18 residues. The V gene end was trimmed by 4 bases and the J gene end by 0 bases; junction bases not matched to a gene: 16. The CDR3 coding sequence is TGTGCCAGCAGCCGGGAACCGACAGGGCTTCCCAGCTCCTACGAGCAGTACTTC. It translates to CASSREPTGLPSSYEQYF.

The chain joins TRBV5-6 to TRBJ1-1; D gene unclear. The V end lost 5 bases, the J end lost 7 bases, and 15 bases lay between the germline ends. The CDR3 totals 13 residues. CDR1 and CDR2 (germline): SGHDT, YYEEEE. The CDR3 DNA reads TGTGCCAGCAGGGAGAACGAGATACGTGAAGCTTTCTTT. It codes for CASRENEIREAFF.

The rearrangement uses TRBV5-1 and TRBJ1-2; 9 bases are shared with TRBD1. The CDR3 extends over 15 amino acids. Germline loops: CDR1 SGHRS, CDR2 YFSETQ. With 4 bases clipped from V and 8 bases from J, the junction kept 12 bases outside the gene matches. DNA for the CDR3: TGCGCCAGCAGCCGTACACAACAGGGGGCGCAGGGCTACACCTTC. This encodes CASSRTQQGAQGYTF.